Listed below are T cell receptor beta chains from one sample, sequenced in a study of cytomegalovirus exposure and HLA in healthy donors. The method was immunoSEQ multiplex PCR; TCRdb's version includes in-frame clones alone and lacks a portion of them. The table includes tens of thousands of clones, roughly 94% detected once. The sequencing sample was made of PBMCs. These receptors originate from a woman younger than 30 in good health and CMV-seronegative. CDR3s include the opening cysteine and the closing phenylalanine or tryptophan. D genes are given only for firm matches. Only some rows state a clone size, as once, few, many or a class for expanded clones.

V	D	J	size	DNA	CDR3
TRBV9	-	TRBJ2-7	-	TGTGCCAGCAGCCCGGCGGAGGGACCAGCCTACGAGCAGTACTTC	CASSPAEGPAYEQYF
TRBV6-5	TRBD1	TRBJ1-4	-	TGTGCCAGCAGTACAGGGGGCGCGGGGGAAAAACTGTTTTTT	CASSTGGAGEKLFF
TRBV27	-	TRBJ2-1	-	TGTGCCAGCAGTTTATTCGGGACATTCTACAATGAGCAGTTCTTC	CASSLFGTFYNEQFF
TRBV11-3	TRBD1	TRBJ1-2	-	TGTGCCAGCAGCCCCGGGACAGAAAAAGACTATGGCTACACCTTC	CASSPGTEKDYGYTF
TRBV19	TRBD1	TRBJ1-1	-	TGTGCCAGTAGCCCCCGGGACAGGGCCCCAATGGAGGCTTTCTTT	CASSPRDRAPMEAFF
TRBV5-6	-	TRBJ1-2	-	TGTGCCAGCAGCTCCCCGATCAGCTATGGCTACACCTTC	CASSSPISYGYTF
TRBV6-4	TRBD1	TRBJ2-4	-	TGTGCCAGCAGTGCGATGATGACAGGGCGAGGAACCAAAAACATTCAGTACTTC	CASSAMMTGRGTKNIQYF
TRBV5-1	TRBD2	TRBJ2-7	-	TGCGCCAGCAGCCTGCCGTCGGGGGGGGTATCCTACGAGCAGTACTTC	CASSLPSGGVSYEQYF
TRBV5-4	TRBD2	TRBJ2-7	-	TGTGCCAGCAGCTTGCAAGCGGGAGGGTCCTACGAGCAGTACTTC	CASSLQAGGSYEQYF
TRBV6-5	TRBD1	TRBJ2-7	-	TGTGCCAGCAGTTATGGGCAGGGGGCTCGGTACGAGCAGTACTTC	CASSYGQGARYEQYF
TRBV6-1	-	TRBJ1-2	-	TGTGCCAGCAGCGACACGAATACGCTCTATGGCTACACCTTC	CASSDTNTLYGYTF
TRBV4-2	TRBD1	TRBJ1-2	-	TGTGCCAGCAGCCAGGTCAGGACAGGGGCTTATGGCTACACCTTC	CASSQVRTGAYGYTF
TRBV21-1	-	TRBJ2-7	few	TGTGCCAGCAGCACACAGGGCGAATCCTACGAGCAGTACTTC	CASSTQGESYEQYF
TRBV19	-	TRBJ1-2	-	TGTGCCAGTAGTCTCCGAGAGACTTATGGCTACACCTTC	CASSLRETYGYTF
TRBV29-1	-	TRBJ1-1	-	TGCAGCGTTGAAGAGTGGAGGAACACTGAAGCTTTCTTT	CSVEEWRNTEAFF
TRBV28	-	TRBJ2-7	-	TGTGCCAGCGGAGGAAGGGTTTACGAGCAGTACTTC	CASGGRVYEQYF
TRBV10-2	TRBD2	TRBJ2-3	-	TGCGCCAGCAGTGAGGGACTAGTGGGAGCAGATACGCAGTATTTT	CASSEGLVGADTQYF
TRBV9	-	TRBJ2-5	-	TGTGCCAGCAGCGATTATGGGGCGAACCAAGAGACCCAGTACTTC	CASSDYGANQETQYF
TRBV11-1	-	TRBJ2-1	-	TGTGCCAGCAGCTTACGTGAGACTAGTTACGGTGAGCAGTTCTTC	CASSLRETSYGEQFF
TRBV28	-	TRBJ1-2	-	TGTGCCAGCAGTGATAGTCTAGAACCGGCCTATGGCTACACCTTC	CASSDSLEPAYGYTF
TRBV6-5	TRBD1	TRBJ2-3	-	TGTGCCAGCAATAACAGGGGGCGCACAGATACGCAGTATTTT	CASNNRGRTDTQYF
TRBV2	-	TRBJ1-5	-	TGTGCCAGCAAGGAGGAGAACGTTAGCAATCAGCCCCAGCATTTT	CASKEENVSNQPQHF
TRBV7-8	-	TRBJ1-1	-	TGTGCCAGCAGCTTAGATCTGGGGGCTAGAGGGACTGAAGCTTTCTTT	CASSLDLGARGTEAFF
TRBV20-1	-	TRBJ2-1	-	TGCAGTGCCCTACTCGACAATGAGCAGTTCTTC	CSALLDNEQFF
TRBV5-1	TRBD1	TRBJ1-2	-	TGCGCCAGCAGCTGGGGACAGGGGGACTACACCTTC	CASSWGQGDYTF
TRBV7-2	TRBD2	TRBJ2-7	-	TGTGCCAGCAGCCCAATAGCGGGAGGGAGTAGCGCAGACGAGCAGTACTTC	CASSPIAGGSSADEQYF